Shown below are 8 T cell receptor beta chains from a single sample sequenced in a study of blood T cell repertoires in COVID-19. Only in-frame clones appear in the TCRdb table, and some are missing; sequencing was by immunoSEQ multiplex PCR. Of around 300,000 clones listed, around 83% are singletons. The sample comprised peripheral blood. The receptor set was obtained from a man under 40 with active or convalescent COVID-19.

The rearrangement joins TRBV28 to TRBJ2-1; D is unresolved. The germline V and J ends were trimmed by 5 bases and 8 bases, with 13 bases remaining between them. The CDR3 has 13 residues. Germline V gene sequence: CDR1 MDHEN, CDR2 SYDVKM. This CDR3 is CASSLPGSHEQFF. The CDR3 DNA follows: TGTGCCAGCAGTCTGCCAGGAAGCCATGAGCAGTTCTTC.

The rearrangement uses TRBV30 and TRBJ2-3; TRBD2 aligns across 10 bases. Germline assignment: CDR1 GTSNPN and CDR2 SVGIG (reference sequence). V was clipped by 5 bases and J by 8 bases; unmatched bases: 7. This CDR3 is 13 amino acids long. The CDR3 sequence is CAWVGLAVGTQYF. The CDR3 DNA reads TGTGCCTGGGTCGGACTAGCGGTGGGTACGCAGTATTTT. Variable domain in full (rest from reference TRBV30 and TRBJ2-3): SQTIHQWPATLVQPVGSPLSLECTVEGTSNPNLYWYRQAAGRGLQLLFYSVGIGQISSEVPQNLSASRPQDRQFILSSKKLLLSDSGFYLCAWVGLAVGTQYFGPGTRLTVL.

The V and J genes are TRBV9 and TRBJ1-5; possible D gene TRBD1, 6 bases. The CDR3 spans 15 residues. CDR1 and CDR2 (germline): SGDLS, YYNGEE. The V and J ends lost 4 bases and 0 bases respectively, with 11 bases between them. For the CDR3, the DNA is TGTGCCAGCAGCCAGGACAGCAATAGCAATCAGCCCCAGCATTTT. Translated, it gives CASSQDSNSNQPQHF.

V usage is TRBV13 and J usage is TRBJ2-7, with D maybe TRBD1 (5 bases). Germline V gives CDR1 PRHDT, CDR2 FYEKMQ (reference sequence). CDR3 length: 15 residues. Trimming took 4 bases from V and 0 from J, leaving 13 bases between them. CDR3 in DNA: TGTGCCAGCAGCTCACTTCGACAGAACTCCTACGAGCAGTACTTC. Protein product: CASSSLRQNSYEQYF.

The chain couples TRBV19 to TRBJ2-5; 7 bases are a match to TRBD2. This CDR3 region has 13 residues. After removal of 5 bases from V and 3 bases from J, the junction contained 3 bases not matched to a gene. Germline V gene lookup returns CDR1 LNHDA and CDR2 SQIVND (reference sequence). CDR3 sequence: CASSLGGEETQYF. CDR3 nucleotide sequence: TGTGCCAGTAGTTTGGGGGGGGAAGAGACCCAGTACTTC.

CDR3 in amino acids: CSVQGLLGNTIYF. The DNA for the CDR3 is TGCAGCGTTCAGGGGCTGCTAGGAAACACCATATATTTT. The gene calls are TRBV29-1 and TRBJ1-3, with TRBD1 as a possible D gene (6 bases). This CDR3 has 13 amino acids. Trimming pared 5 bases from V and 4 bases from J, leaving 12 bases between. From germline, CDR1 is SQVTM and CDR2 ANQGSEA.

This clone was recorded once. The genes are TRBV29-1 and TRBJ1-2; D gene unclear. The CDR3 length is 13 residues. Germline V gives CDR1 SQVTM, CDR2 ANQGSEA. Trimming left V 0 bases short and J 1 base short, with 6 bases between. The CDR3 DNA reads as TGCAGCGTTGAAGAAGGGAGTAACTATGGCTACACCTTC. It is translated as CSVEEGSNYGYTF. The full variable domain, its missing parts supplied by reference TRBV29-1 and TRBJ1-2, is SAVISQKPSRDICQRGTSLTIQCQVDSQVTMMFWYRQQPGQSLTLIATANQGSEATYESGFVIDKFPISRPNLTFSTLTVSNMSPEDSSIYLCSVEEGSNYGYTFGSGTRLTVV.

The chain is built from TRBV28 and TRBJ1-4; D is unresolved. The CDR3 runs to 12 residues. The germline V gene has CDR1 MDHEN and CDR2 SYDVKM. Trimming shortened V by 1 base and J by 8 bases, and 5 bases separated the two germline ends. CDR3 nucleotides: TGTGCCAGCAGTTTATTCTTCGAAAAACTGTTTTTT. Protein: CASSLFFEKLFF.